This TCR beta chain is from a study of breast tumors, draining lymph nodes, adjacent tissues. Deletions cut 1 base from V and 1 base from J, with 15 bases between. The CDR3 is 17 residues long. CDR1 and CDR2 from the germline V gene are SEHNR and FQNEAQ (reference sequence). This clonotype was recorded many times. TCRdb fed the multiplex PCR reads into MiXCR, producing one record per CDR3 protein. Among fewer than 150,000 distinct CDR3 sequences listed, roughly 20% were seen once. Axillary draining lymph nodes of breast cancer patients supplied the node samples. The sequencing sample was made of axillary lymph node tissue. The sequence derives from a female donor with breast cancer. Some clones in this sample may be carry-over from other donors' samples. The rearrangement uses TRBV7-9 and TRBJ2-3; maybe TRBD2 (5 bases). The CDR3 DNA reads TGTGCCAGCAGCTTAGGGGGTTTGGGGAGAGGCACAGATACGCAGTATTTT. Its translation is CASSLGGLGRGTDTQYF. The full variable domain, its missing parts supplied by reference TRBV7-9 and TRBJ2-3, is DTGVSQNPRHKITKRGQNVTFRCDPISEHNRLYWYRQTLGQGPEFLTYFQNEAQLEKSRLLSDRFSAERPKGSFSTLEIQRTEQGDSAMYLCASSLGGLGRGTDTQYFGPGTRLTVL.